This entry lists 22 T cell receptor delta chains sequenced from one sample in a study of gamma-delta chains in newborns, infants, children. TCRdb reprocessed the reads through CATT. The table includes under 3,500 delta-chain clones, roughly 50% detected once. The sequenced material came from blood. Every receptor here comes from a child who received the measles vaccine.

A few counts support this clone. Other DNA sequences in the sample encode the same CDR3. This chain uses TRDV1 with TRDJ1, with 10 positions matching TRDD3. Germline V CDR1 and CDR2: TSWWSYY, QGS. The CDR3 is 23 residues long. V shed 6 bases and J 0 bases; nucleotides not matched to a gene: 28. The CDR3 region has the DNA TGTGCTCTTGGTTATGAACATTTTCCTACCGATGGCAGTACTGGGGGATACACCGATAAACTCATCTTT. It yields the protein CALGYEHFPTDGSTGGYTDKLIF.

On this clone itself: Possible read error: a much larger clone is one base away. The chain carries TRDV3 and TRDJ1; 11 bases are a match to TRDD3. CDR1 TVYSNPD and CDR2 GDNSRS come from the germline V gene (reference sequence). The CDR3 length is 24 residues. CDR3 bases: TGTGCCTTTGAATGGGGACCCCTGCCTGTACTGGGGGATAATCGGGTTAGGTACACCGATGAACTCATCTTT. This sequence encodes CAFEWGPLPVLGDNRVRYTDELIF.

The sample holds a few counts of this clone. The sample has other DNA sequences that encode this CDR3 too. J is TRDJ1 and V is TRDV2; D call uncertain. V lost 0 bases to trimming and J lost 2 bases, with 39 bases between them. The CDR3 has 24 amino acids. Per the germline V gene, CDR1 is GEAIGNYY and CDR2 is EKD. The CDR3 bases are TGTGCCTGTGACACCGTATCCTCACCCGTTCCGACCCTCCGTCCTTACTTCGCTACCGATAAACTCATCTTT. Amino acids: CACDTVSSPVPTLRPYFATDKLIF.

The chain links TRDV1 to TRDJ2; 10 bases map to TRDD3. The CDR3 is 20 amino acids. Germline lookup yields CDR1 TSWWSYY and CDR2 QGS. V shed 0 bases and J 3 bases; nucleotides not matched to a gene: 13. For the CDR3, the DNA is TGTGCTCTTGGGGAACTAGTACCTACCCTGGGGGATAGGGTGACAGCACAACTCTTCTTT. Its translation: CALGELVPTLGDRVTAQLFF.

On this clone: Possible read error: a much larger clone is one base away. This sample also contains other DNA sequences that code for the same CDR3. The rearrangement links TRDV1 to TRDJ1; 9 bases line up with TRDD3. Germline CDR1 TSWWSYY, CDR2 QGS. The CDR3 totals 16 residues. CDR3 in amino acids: CALGKLPTGGTDKLIF. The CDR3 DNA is TGTGCCCTTGGGAAGCTTCCAACTGGGGGAACCGATAAACTCATCTTT.

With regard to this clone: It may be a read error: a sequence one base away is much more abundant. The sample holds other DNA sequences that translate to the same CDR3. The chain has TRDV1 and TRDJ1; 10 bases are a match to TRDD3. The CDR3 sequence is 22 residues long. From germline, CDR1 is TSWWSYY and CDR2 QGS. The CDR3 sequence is CALGELGLRGIRNPMYTDKLIF. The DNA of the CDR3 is TGTGCTCTTGGGGAACTTGGGCTACGGGGGATACGCAATCCGATGTACACCGATAAACTCATATTT.

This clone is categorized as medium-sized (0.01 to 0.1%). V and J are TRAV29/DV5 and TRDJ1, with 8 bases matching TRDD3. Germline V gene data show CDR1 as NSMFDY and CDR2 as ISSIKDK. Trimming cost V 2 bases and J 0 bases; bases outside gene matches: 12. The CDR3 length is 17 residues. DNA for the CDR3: TGTGCAGCAAGACGTGTACTGGGGGGAAAATACACCGATAAACTCATCTTT. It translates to CAARRVLGGKYTDKLIF.

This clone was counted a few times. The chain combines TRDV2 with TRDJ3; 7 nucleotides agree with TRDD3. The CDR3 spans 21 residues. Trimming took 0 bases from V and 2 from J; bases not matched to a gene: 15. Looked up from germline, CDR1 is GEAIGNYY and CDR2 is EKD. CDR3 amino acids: CACDTGTLGGLPPWDTRQMFF. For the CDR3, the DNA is TGTGCCTGTGACACCGGTACTCTGGGGGGCCTCCCCCCCTGGGACACCCGACAGATGTTTTTC.

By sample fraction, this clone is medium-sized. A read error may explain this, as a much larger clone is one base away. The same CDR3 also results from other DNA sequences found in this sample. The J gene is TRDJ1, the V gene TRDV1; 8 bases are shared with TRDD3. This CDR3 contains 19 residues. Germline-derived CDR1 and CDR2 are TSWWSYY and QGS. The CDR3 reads CALGPQRWGIVVGTDKLIF. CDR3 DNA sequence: TGTGCTCTTGGACCACAGAGGTGGGGGATTGTCGTTGGAACCGATAAACTTATCTTT.

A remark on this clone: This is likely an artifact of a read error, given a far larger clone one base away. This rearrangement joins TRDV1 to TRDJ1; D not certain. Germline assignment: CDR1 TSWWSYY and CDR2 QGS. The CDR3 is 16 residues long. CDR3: CALEKLEPPYTDKRIF. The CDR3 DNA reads TGTGCTCTTGAAAAGCTCGAACCCCCGTACACCGATAAACGCATCTTT.

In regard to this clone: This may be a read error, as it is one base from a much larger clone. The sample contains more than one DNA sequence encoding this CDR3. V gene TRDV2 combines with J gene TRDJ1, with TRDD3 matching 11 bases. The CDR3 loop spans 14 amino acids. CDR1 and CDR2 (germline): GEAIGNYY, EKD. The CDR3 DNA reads TGTGCATGTGACACCGTTGTACTGGGGGATAAGCTCATCTTT. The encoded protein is CACDTVVLGDKLIF.

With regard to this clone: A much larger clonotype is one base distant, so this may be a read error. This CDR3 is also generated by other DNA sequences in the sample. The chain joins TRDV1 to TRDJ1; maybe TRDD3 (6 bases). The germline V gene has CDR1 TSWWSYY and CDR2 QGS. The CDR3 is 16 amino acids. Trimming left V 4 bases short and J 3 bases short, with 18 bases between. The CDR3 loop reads CALGVSLGDTADKLIF. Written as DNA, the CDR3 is TGTGCTCTTGGGGTCTCCTTGGGAGATACGGCCGATAAACTCATCTTT.

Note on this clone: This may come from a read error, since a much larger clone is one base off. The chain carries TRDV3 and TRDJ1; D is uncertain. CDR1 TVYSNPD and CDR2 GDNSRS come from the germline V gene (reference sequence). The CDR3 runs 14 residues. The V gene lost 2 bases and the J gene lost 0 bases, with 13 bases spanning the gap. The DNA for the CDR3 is TGTGCCTTTGGCTGGAGGAGGTACACCGATAAACTCATCTTT. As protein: CAFGWRRYTDKLIF.

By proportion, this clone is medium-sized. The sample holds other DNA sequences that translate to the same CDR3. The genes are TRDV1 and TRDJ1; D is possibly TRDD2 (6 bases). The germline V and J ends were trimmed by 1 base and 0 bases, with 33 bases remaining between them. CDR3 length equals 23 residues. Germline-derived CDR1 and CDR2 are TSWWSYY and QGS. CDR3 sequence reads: CALGERNPSPRDWPKRYTDKLIF. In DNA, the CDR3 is TGTGCTCTTGGGGAACGGAACCCTTCCCCTCGGGACTGGCCTAAAAGGTACACCGATAAACTCATCTTT.

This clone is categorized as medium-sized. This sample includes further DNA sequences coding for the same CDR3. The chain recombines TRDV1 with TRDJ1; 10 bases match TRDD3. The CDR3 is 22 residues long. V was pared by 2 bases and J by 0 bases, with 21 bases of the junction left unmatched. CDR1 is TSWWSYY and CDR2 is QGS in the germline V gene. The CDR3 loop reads CALGEGLFVYWGIQGYTDKLIF. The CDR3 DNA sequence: TGTGCTCTTGGGGAAGGACTTTTCGTCTACTGGGGGATCCAGGGGTACACCGATAAACTCATCTTT.

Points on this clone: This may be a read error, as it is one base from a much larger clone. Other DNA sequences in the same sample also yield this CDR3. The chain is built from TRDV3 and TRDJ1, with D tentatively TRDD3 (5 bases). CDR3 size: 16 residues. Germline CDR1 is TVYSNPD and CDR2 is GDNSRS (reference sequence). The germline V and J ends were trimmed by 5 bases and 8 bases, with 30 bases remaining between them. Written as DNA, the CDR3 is TGTGCCGCTCCCCCCGGGGGGGGGCAGCTCCTCGACAAACTCATCTTT. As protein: CAAPPGGGQLLDKLIF.

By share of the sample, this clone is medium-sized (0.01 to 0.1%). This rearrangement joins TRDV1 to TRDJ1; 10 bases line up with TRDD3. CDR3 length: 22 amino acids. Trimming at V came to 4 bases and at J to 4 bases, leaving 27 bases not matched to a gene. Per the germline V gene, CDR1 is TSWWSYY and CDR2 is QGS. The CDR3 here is CALGVGLLLHWGIFDRFDKLIF. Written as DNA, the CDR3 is TGTGCTCTTGGGGTCGGCCTTCTCCTTCACTGGGGGATCTTTGATCGATTCGATAAACTCATCTTT.

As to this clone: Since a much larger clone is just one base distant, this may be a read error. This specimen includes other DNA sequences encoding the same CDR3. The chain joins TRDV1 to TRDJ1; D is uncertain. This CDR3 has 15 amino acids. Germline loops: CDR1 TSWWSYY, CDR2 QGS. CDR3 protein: CALGLAMGLSDKLIF. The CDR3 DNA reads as TGTGCTCTTGGGCTCGCTATGGGCCTTTCCGATAAACTCATCTTC.

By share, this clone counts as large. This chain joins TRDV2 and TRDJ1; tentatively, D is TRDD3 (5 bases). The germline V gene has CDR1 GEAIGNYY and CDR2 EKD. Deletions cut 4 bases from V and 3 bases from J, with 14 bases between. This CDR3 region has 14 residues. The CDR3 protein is CACDGLLGSDKLIF. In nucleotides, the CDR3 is TGTGCCTGTGATGGCTTGTTGGGGTCCGATAAACTCATCTTT.

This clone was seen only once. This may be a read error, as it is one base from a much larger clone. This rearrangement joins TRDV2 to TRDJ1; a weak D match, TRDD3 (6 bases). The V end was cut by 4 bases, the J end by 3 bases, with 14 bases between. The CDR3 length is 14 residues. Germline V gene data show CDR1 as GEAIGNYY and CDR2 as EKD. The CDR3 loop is CACDGLLGADKLIF. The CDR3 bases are TGTGCCTGTGATGGCTTGTTGGGGGCCGATAAACTCATCTTT.

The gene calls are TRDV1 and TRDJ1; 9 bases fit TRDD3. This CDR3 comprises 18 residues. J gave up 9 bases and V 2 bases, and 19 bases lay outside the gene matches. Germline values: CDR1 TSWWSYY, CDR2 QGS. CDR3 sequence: CALGETFLPAGGWCQLIF. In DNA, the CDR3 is TGTGCTCTTGGGGAAACGTTCCTGCCTGCTGGGGGATGGTGTCAACTCATCTTT.

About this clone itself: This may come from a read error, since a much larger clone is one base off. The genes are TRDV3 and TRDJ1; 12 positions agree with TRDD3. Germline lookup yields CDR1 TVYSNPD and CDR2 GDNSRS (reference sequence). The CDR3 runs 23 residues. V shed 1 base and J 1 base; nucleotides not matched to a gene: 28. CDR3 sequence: CAFISPTHLLGDTPIRCTDKLIF. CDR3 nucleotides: TGTGCCTTTATAAGTCCTACCCATTTGCTGGGGGATACGCCGATCCGGTGCACCGATAAACTCATCTTT.